The rows below give T cell receptor beta chains drawn from one sample of a study of blood T cells in healthy people across ages. MiXCR, applied by TCRdb to the 5' RACE reads, yields one record per CDR3 protein. The sample lists approximately 1.5 million distinct CDR3 sequences; roughly two fifths were seen once. Sample: blood. The receptor set was obtained from a woman under 30 in good health. The CDR3 runs from the conserved cysteine through the conserved F or W. D genes are given only for firm matches. The listing skips clone size in some rows; elsewhere it reads once, few, many or a size class.

V gene	J gene	clone size	D gene	CDR3 protein	CDR3 DNA
TRBV20-1	TRBJ2-5	.	TRBD2	CSAETSGQETQYF	TGCAGTGCGGAGACTAGCGGACAAGAGACCCAGTACTTC
TRBV20-1	TRBJ2-7	few	.	CSARPHKYDEQYF	TGCAGTGCTAGACCCCACAAATACGATGAGCAGTACTTC
TRBV15	TRBJ2-1	few	TRBD2	CATSSPERDWGWNEQFF	TGTGCCACCAGCAGCCCCGAGCGGGATTGGGGATGGAATGAGCAGTTCTTC
TRBV5-5	TRBJ2-3	few	.	CASFSPGWTDTQYF	TGTGCCAGTTTTTCTCCCGGTTGGACAGATACGCAGTATTTT
TRBV7-9	TRBJ2-1	few	.	CASSLADSLADNEQFF	TGTGCCAGCAGCTTAGCGGACAGCCTAGCGGACAATGAGCAGTTCTTC
TRBV27	TRBJ2-7	.	.	CASSLGGFWMWEQYF	TGTGCCAGCAGTTTAGGGGGATTTTGGATGTGGGAGCAGTACTTC
TRBV20-1	TRBJ1-2	few	TRBD1	CSAYGGGTGKNYGYTF	TGCAGTGCTTACGGGGGCGGGACAGGGAAAAACTATGGCTACACCTTC
TRBV6-1	TRBJ2-7	.	TRBD2	CASSFERGDEQYF	TGTGCCAGCAGCTTTGAGCGGGGGGATGAGCAGTACTTC
TRBV4-1	TRBJ1-4	.	TRBD1	CASSQGPGTGLDKLFF	TGCGCCAGCAGCCAAGGCCCCGGGACAGGGTTGGATAAACTGTTTTTT
TRBV9	TRBJ2-7	.	.	CASSDRTDYEQYF	TGTGCCAGCAGCGATAGGACCGACTACGAGCAGTACTTC